Listed below are T cell receptor beta chains from one sample, sequenced in a study of cytomegalovirus exposure and HLA in healthy donors. The method was immunoSEQ multiplex PCR; TCRdb's version includes in-frame clones alone and lacks a portion of them. The table includes some 130,000 clones, 55% to 75% detected once. The specimen was PBMCs. The source of these receptors is a man aged 45 to 65 in good health and CMV-seropositive. The CDR3 runs from the conserved cysteine through the conserved F or W. Fields, in order: J gene, V gene, D gene, clone size, CDR3 DNA, CDR3 protein. A D gene is named only where the DNA matches it firmly. A row's size may be missing; if present it is once, few, many or a size class.

J: TRBJ2-3
V: TRBV29-1
D: .
size: .
DNA: TGCAGCGCCCCTATTACGGATACGCAGTATTTT
CDR3: CSAPITDTQYF

J: TRBJ2-1
V: TRBV9
D: TRBD2
size: .
DNA: TGTGCCAGCAGTTCTACCGGGACTAGCGGCTACAATGAGCAGTTCTTC
CDR3: CASSSTGTSGYNEQFF

J: TRBJ1-5
V: TRBV2
D: TRBD1
size: .
DNA: TGTGCCAGCACGGACCGGGACAGGGGGCCTCTGAGCAATCAGCCCCAGCATTTT
CDR3: CASTDRDRGPLSNQPQHF

J: TRBJ1-1
V: TRBV25-1
D: TRBD1
size: once
DNA: TGTGCCAGCAGTGAGGTAACAGGGGGCCGAACTGAAGCTTTCTTT
CDR3: CASSEVTGGRTEAFF

J: TRBJ1-2
V: TRBV6-5
D: TRBD1
size: medium-sized
DNA: TGTGCCAGCAGAGTCGATATGGGACAGGGGCTCTACTTC
CDR3: CASRVDMGQGLYF

J: TRBJ1-3
V: TRBV6-5
D: TRBD1
size: .
DNA: TGTGCCAGCAGAAGGGGGCCTGGAAACACCATATATTTT
CDR3: CASRRGPGNTIYF

J: TRBJ1-4
V: TRBV5-1
D: .
size: .
DNA: TGCGCCAGCAAAGAGGGGGGGAATGAAAAACTGTTTTTT
CDR3: CASKEGGNEKLFF

J: TRBJ2-7
V: TRBV5-1
D: TRBD2
size: .
DNA: TGCGCCAGCAGACCTAGCGGGGGGTCCTACGAGCAGTACTTC
CDR3: CASRPSGGSYEQYF

J: TRBJ1-6
V: TRBV5-1
D: .
size: few
DNA: TGCGCCAGCAGCTTGGATTCAGGGGCCAATTCACCCCTCCACTTT
CDR3: CASSLDSGANSPLHF

J: TRBJ1-1
V: TRBV7-3
D: .
size: many
DNA: TGTGCCAGCAGCTTTACTCGCGACACTGAAGCTTTCTTT
CDR3: CASSFTRDTEAFF

J: TRBJ2-1
V: TRBV4-3
D: TRBD1
size: .
DNA: TGCGCCAGCAGCCTGCTTACAGGGGGGAACAATGAGCAGTTCTTC
CDR3: CASSLLTGGNNEQFF

J: TRBJ2-2
V: TRBV4-2
D: TRBD2
size: few
DNA: TGTGCCAGCAGCCAAAGCGGGGGGGCCACCGGGGAGCTGTTTTTT
CDR3: CASSQSGGATGELFF

J: TRBJ1-2
V: TRBV6-5
D: TRBD1
size: few
DNA: TGTGCCAGCAGCCGGACAGGGGTAGGTGGCTACACCTTC
CDR3: CASSRTGVGGYTF

J: TRBJ2-4
V: TRBV5-4
D: TRBD1
size: .
DNA: TGTGCCAGCAGCCCGGACAGGGCGGGGAGCAAAAACATTCAGTACTTC
CDR3: CASSPDRAGSKNIQYF

J: TRBJ1-5
V: TRBV5-1
D: .
size: .
DNA: TGCGCCAGCAGCGACAGTCCGAATCAGCCCCAGCATTTT
CDR3: CASSDSPNQPQHF

J: TRBJ1-2
V: TRBV5-4
D: TRBD1
size: .
DNA: TGTGCCAGCAGCCAATACGGACAGGGAAGGAATGGCTACACCTTC
CDR3: CASSQYGQGRNGYTF

J: TRBJ1-1
V: TRBV11-1
D: .
size: .
DNA: TGTGCCAGCAGCCTGGCCGGGGTGAACACTGAAGCTTTCTTT
CDR3: CASSLAGVNTEAFF

J: TRBJ2-7
V: TRBV6-1
D: TRBD2
size: .
DNA: TGTGCCAGCAAAACGGGACGGGGGGACTCCTACGAGCAGTACTTC
CDR3: CASKTGRGDSYEQYF

J: TRBJ2-7
V: TRBV5-4
D: TRBD2
size: .
DNA: TGTGCCAGCAGCCTCATGGGGCAGCGGGGGGGCAGATACGAGCAGTACTTC
CDR3: CASSLMGQRGGRYEQYF

J: TRBJ2-2
V: TRBV9
D: .
size: .
DNA: TGTGCCAGCAGCCCCGGGGGGCCGGGTACCCCGCTGTTTTTT
CDR3: CASSPGGPGTPLFF